The text below deals with one T cell receptor beta chain. What it recognizes is unknown. Clones were sequenced by immunoSEQ multiplex PCR, and TCRdb holds only the in-frame ones, with some missing. The sample includes 90,000 to 150,000 clones, 70% to 90% of them seen just once. The data are from a study of T cell responses to AZD1222 COVID-19 vaccine. Study results and limitations: Of the AZD1222 recipients, only 5 or 6 were seropositive at baseline.

V was shortened by 2 bases and J by 4 bases, with 24 bases between the two germline ends. Germline V gives CDR1 SGDLS, CDR2 YYNGEE. The CDR3 covers 18 residues. The sequencing used peripheral blood, collected on day 0 of AZD1222 vaccination. The sequence was obtained from an adult in good health. This chain uses TRBV9 with TRBJ1-2; D is uncertain. CDR3 in DNA: TGTGCCAGCAGCGTCACCCTCGGGCGGCTGACGGGGTCCTATGGCTACACCTTC. This translates into CASSVTLGRLTGSYGYTF. The whole variable domain, remainder taken from reference TRBV9 and TRBJ1-2, is DSGVTQTPKHLITATGQRVTLRCSPRSGDLSVYWYQQSLDQGLQFLIQYYNGEERAKGNILERFSAQQFPDLHSELNLSSLELGDSALYFCASSVTLGRLTGSYGYTFGSGTRLTVV.